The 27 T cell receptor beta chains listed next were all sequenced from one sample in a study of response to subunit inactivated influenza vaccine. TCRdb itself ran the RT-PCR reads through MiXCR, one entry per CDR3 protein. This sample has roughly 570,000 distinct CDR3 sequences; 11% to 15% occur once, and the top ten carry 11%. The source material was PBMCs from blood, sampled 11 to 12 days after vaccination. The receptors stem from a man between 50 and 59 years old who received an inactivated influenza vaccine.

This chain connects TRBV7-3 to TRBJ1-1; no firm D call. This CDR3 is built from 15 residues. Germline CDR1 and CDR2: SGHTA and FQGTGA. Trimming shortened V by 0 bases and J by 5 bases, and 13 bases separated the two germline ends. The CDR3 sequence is CASSLTGQSWTEAFF. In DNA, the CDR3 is TGTGCCAGCAGCTTAACAGGGCAGTCATGGACTGAAGCTTTCTTT.

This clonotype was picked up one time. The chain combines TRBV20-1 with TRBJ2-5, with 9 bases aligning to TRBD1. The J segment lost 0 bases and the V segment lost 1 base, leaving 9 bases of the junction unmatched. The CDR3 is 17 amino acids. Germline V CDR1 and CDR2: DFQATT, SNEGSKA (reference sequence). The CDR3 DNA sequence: TGCAGTGCTAGAGTGAAGCCCCGGGACAGGGACCAAGAGACCCAGTACTTC. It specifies CSARVKPRDRDQETQYF.

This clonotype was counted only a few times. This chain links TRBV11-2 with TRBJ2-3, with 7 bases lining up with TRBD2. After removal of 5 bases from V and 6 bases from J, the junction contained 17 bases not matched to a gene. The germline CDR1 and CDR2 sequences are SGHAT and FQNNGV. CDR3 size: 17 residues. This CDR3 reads CASSLYAGTTSPDTQYF. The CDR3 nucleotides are TGTGCCAGCAGCCTCTACGCCGGGACTACCTCTCCTGATACGCAGTATTTT.

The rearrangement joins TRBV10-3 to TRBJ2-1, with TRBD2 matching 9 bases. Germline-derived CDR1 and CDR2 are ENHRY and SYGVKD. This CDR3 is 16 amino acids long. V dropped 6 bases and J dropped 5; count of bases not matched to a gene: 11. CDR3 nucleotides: TGTGCCATCAGCCCGAGTCTAGCGGGGTTGAACAATGAGCAGTTCTTC. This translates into CAISPSLAGLNNEQFF.

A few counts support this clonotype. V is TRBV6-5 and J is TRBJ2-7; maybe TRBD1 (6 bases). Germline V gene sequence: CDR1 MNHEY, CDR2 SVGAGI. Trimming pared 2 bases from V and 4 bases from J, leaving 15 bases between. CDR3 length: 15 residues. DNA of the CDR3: TGTGCCAGCAGTTACGGGAAAGGGGGATATTACGAGCAGTACTTC. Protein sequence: CASSYGKGGYYEQYF.

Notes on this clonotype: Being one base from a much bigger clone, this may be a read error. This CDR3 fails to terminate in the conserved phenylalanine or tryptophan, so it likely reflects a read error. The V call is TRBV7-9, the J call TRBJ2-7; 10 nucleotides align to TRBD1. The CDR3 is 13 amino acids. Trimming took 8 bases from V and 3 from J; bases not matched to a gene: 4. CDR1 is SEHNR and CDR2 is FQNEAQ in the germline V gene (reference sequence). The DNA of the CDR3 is TGTGCCAGCGGGACAGGGGAATACTACGAGCAGTACATC. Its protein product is CASGTGEYYEQYI.

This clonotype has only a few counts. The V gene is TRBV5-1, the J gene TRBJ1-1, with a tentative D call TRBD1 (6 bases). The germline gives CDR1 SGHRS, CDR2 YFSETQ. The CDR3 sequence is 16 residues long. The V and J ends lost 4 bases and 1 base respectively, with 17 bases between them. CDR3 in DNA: TGCGCCAGCAGCCTGCAGACGGGACACCAGAACACTGAAGCTTTCTTT. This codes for CASSLQTGHQNTEAFF.

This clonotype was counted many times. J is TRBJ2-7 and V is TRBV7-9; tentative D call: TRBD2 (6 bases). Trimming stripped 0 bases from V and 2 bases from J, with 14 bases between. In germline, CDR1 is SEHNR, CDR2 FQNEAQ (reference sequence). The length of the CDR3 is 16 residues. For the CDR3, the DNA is TGTGCCAGCAGCTTAGCGAGCGGGCAAAAGGCCTACGAGCAGTACTTC. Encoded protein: CASSLASGQKAYEQYF. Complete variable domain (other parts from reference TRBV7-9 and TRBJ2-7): DTGVSQNPRHKITKRGQNVTFRCDPISEHNRLYWYRQTLGQGPEFLTYFQNEAQLEKSRLLSDRFSAERPKGSFSTLEIQRTEQGDSAMYLCASSLASGQKAYEQYFGPGTRLTVT.

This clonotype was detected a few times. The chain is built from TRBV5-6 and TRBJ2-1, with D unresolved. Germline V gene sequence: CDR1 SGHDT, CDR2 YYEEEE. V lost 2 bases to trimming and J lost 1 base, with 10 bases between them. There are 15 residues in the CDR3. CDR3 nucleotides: TGTGCCAGCAGCTTCGTTGAGGTTTCCTACAATGAGCAGTTCTTC. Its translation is CASSFVEVSYNEQFF.

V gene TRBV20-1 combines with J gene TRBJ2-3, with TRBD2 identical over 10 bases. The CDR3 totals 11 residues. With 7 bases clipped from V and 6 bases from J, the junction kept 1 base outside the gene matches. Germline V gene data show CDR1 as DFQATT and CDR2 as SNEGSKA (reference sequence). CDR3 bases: TGCAGTGTGACTAGCGGGGATACGCAGTATTTT. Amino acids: CSVTSGDTQYF.

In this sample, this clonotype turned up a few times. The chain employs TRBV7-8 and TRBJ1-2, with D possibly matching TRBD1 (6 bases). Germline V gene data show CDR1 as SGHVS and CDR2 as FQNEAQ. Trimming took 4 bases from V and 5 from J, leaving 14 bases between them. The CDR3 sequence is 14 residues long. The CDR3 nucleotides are TGTGCCAGCAGCTCCCTCGGGACATATTATGGCTACACCTTC. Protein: CASSSLGTYYGYTF.

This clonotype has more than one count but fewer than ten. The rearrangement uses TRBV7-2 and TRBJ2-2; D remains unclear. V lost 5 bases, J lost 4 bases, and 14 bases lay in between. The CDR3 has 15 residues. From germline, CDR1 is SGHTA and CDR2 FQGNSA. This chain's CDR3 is CASSPQGSGTGELFF. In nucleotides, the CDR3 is TGTGCCAGCAGCCCCCAAGGGTCGGGCACCGGGGAGCTGTTTTTT.

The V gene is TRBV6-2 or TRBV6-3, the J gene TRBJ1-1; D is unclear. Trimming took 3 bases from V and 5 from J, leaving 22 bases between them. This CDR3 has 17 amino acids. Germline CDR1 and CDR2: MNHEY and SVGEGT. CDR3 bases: TGTGCCAGCAGTTATCCGGGCGGCAAGCCGGGCTTGACTGAAGCTTTCTTT. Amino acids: CASSYPGGKPGLTEAFF.

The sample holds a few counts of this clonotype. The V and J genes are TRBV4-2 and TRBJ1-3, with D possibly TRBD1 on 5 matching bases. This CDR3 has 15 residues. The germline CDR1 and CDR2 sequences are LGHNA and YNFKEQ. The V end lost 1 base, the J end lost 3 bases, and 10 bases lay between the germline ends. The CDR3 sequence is CASSQASGLGNTIYF. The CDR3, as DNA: TGTGCCAGCAGCCAAGCGTCGGGGCTTGGAAACACCATATATTTT.

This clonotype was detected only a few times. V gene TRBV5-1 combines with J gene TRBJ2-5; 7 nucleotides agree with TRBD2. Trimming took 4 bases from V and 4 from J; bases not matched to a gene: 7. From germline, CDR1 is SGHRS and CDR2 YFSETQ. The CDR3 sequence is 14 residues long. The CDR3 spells CASSLGASGETQYF. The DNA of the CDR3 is TGCGCCAGCAGCCTTGGCGCTAGCGGAGAGACCCAGTACTTC.

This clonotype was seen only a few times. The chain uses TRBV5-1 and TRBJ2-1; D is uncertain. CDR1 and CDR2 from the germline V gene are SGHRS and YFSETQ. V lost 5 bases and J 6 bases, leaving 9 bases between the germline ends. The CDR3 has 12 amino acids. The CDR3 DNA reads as TGCGCCAGCAGTCCCCCGAGCAATGAGCAGTTCTTC. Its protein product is CASSPPSNEQFF. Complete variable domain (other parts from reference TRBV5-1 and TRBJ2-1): KAGVTQTPRYLIKTRGQQVTLSCSPISGHRSVSWYQQTPGQGLQFLFEYFSETQRNKGNFPGRFSGRQFSNSRSEMNVSTLELGDSALYLCASSPPSNEQFFGPGTRLTVL.

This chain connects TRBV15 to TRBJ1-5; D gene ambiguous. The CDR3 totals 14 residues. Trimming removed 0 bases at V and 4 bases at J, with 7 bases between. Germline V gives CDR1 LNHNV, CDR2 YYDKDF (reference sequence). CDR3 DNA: TGTGCCACCAGCAGAGAACACATTAATCAGCCCCAGCATTTT. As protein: CATSREHINQPQHF.

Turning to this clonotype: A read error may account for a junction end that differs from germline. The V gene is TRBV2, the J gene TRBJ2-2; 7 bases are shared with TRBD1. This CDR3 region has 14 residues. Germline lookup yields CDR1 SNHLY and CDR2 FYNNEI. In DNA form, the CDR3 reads TGTGCCAGCAGAAGGGGGCTGGTCACCGGGGAGCTGCTTTTT. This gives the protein CASRRGLVTGELLF.

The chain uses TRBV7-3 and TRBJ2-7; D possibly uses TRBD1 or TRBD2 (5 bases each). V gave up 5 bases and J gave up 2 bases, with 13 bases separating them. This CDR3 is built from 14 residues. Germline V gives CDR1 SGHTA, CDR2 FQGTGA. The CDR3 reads CASSRSGRTYEQYF. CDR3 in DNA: TGTGCCAGCAGCAGATCGGGACGGACCTACGAGCAGTACTTC. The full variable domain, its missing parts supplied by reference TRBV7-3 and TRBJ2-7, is GAGVSQTPSNKVTEKGKYVELRCDPISGHTALYWYRQSLGQGPEFLIYFQGTGAADDSGLPNDRFFAVRPEGSVSTLKIQRTERGDSAVYLCASSRSGRTYEQYFGPGTRLTVT.

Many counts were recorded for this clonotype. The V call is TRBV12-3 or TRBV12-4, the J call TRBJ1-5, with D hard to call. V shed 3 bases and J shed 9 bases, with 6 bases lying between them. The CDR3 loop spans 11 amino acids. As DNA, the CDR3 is TGTGCCAGCAGTTTGGGTCTGCCCCAGCATTTT. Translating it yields CASSLGLPQHF.

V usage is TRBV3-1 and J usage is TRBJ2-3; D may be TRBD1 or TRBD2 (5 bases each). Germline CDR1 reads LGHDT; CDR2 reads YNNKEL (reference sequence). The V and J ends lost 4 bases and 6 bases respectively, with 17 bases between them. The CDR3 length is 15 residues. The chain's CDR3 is CASSPSPSRDDTQYF. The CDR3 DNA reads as TGTGCCAGCAGCCCCTCACCCAGCCGGGACGATACGCAGTATTTT.

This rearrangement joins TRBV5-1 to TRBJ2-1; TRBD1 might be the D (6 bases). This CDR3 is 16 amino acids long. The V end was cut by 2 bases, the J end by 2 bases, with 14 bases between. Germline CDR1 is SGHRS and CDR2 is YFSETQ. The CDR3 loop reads CASSLVQGLPYNEQFF. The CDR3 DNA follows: TGCGCCAGCAGCTTAGTTCAGGGGCTCCCCTACAATGAGCAGTTCTTC.

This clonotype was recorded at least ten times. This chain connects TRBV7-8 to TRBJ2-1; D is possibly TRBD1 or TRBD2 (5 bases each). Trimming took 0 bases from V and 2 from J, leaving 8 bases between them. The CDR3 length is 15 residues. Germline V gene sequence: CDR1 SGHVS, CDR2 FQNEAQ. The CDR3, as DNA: TGTGCCAGCAGCTTAGCCGGGGCTCCCTACAATGAGCAGTTCTTC. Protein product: CASSLAGAPYNEQFF.

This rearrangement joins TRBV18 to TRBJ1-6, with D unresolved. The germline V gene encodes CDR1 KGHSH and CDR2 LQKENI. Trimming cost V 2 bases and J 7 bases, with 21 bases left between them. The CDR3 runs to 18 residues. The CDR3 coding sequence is TGTGCCAGCTCACCAAGGTTCAGCCGTGGTTTACGAAATTCACCCCTCCACTTT. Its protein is CASSPRFSRGLRNSPLHF.

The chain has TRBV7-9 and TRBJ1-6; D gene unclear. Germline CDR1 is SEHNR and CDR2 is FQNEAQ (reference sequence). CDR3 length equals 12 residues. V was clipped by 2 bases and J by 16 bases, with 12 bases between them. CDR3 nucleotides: TGTGCCAGCAGCTTATGGCAGAGCAGTCTCCACTTT. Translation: CASSLWQSSLHF.

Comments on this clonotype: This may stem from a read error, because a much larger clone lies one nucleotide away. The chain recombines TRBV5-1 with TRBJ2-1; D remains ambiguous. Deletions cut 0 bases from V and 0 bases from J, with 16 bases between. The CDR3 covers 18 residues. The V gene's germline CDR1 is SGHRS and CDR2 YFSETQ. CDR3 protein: CASSLGPWSDPSYNEQFF. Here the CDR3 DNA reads TGCGCCAGCAGCTTGGGTCCCTGGTCTGACCCCTCCTACAATGAGCAGTTCTTC.

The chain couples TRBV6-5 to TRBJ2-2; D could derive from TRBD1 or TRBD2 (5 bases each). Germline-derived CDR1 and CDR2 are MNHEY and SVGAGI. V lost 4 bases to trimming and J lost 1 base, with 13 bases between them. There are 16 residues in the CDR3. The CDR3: CASSSPGAWNTGELFF. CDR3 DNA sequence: TGTGCCAGCAGTTCCCCCGGGGCGTGGAACACCGGGGAGCTGTTTTTT.